The source of this T cell receptor (beta chain) is a study of blood T cell repertoires in COVID-19. In the study overall: Spain, Italy and the United States supplied samples that represented acute and convalescent COVID-19. T cells, B-cell-depleted T cells, or PBMCs provided the cDNA or gDNA that served as material.

Source study methods: Nucleated cell number was recorded as an estimate derived from reference gene primer amplification. This table comes from immunoSEQ multiplex PCR, and its TCRdb copy is limited to in-frame clones, with some not included. V and J calls and clone size follow that table, whereas D and trimming were derived from the DNA. The table has hundreds of thousands of clones, around three quarters seen once. Sequencing was carried out using peripheral blood. This receptor was taken from a woman of 80 years or more with acute or convalescent COVID-19.

The CDR3 DNA sequence: TGTGCCAGCAGCGTGGAGGGCAGGTTTAATGAAAAACTGTTTTTT. Translation gives CASSVEGRFNEKLFF. This chain connects TRBV9 to TRBJ1-4, with D unclear. V was shortened by 2 bases and J by 4 bases, with 12 bases between the two germline ends. This CDR3 region has 15 residues. Germline V CDR1 and CDR2: SGDLS, YYNGEE.